This TCR beta chain emerged from a study of molecular identifiers for immune sequencing clone quantification. Overall study context: Four of five RNA aliquots from approximately 20,000 or 100,000 naive CD8 T cells were sequenced.

The germline V gene has CDR1 LGHDT and CDR2 YNNKEL (reference sequence). V gave up 4 bases and J gave up 3 bases; unmatched junction bases: 8. This CDR3 has 16 residues. Isolation of naive CD8 T cells was achieved by sorting on a CD8+CD4-CCR7+CD45RA+ phenotype. Study results and limitations: Identical TCR molecules that share a barcode could lead to an underestimation of highly expanded clone sizes. Clones carrying above 20 RNA copies accounted for over 97% of effector molecules, under 1% in naive cells.

TCRdb re-called the PCR reads with MiXCR, one entry per CDR3 protein. The profile shows some 590,000 distinct CDR3 sequences, about 25% of them singletons. This clonotype was counted at least ten times. Antigen unknown. The genes are TRBV3-1 and TRBJ2-3; 9 positions agree with TRBD2. This TCR was sampled from a human donor in good health. Some libraries in this study had Jurkat cell RNA spiked in. Input material: naive CD8+ T cells from blood, with Jurkat cell RNA spiked in. This sample's subset: FACS-sorted CD8+CD4-CCR7+CD45RA+ naive T cells. The CDR3 nucleotides are TGTGCCAGCAGCCGTAGGGCTAGCGGGATTACAGATACGCAGTATTTT. This encodes CASSRRASGITDTQYF.